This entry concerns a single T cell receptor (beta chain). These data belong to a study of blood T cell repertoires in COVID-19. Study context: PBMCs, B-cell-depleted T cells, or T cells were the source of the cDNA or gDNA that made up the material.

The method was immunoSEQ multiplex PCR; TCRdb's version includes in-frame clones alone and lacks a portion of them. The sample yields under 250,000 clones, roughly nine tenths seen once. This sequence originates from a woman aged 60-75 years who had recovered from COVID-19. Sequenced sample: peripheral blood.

This CDR3 reads CASSLRVDTQYF. DNA for the CDR3: TGTGCCAGCAGTTTAAGAGTGGATACGCAGTATTTT. This chain links TRBV28 with TRBJ2-3; the D is unclear. There are 12 residues in the CDR3. Germline V gene data show CDR1 as MDHEN and CDR2 as SYDVKM. Trimming took off 2 bases at V and 6 bases at J, with 6 bases between the two ends.